Below, 7 T cell receptor beta chains from the same sample are listed, as sequenced in a study of patients and donors after allogeneic stem cell transplantation. TCRdb used MiXCR to reprocess the RT-PCR reads, holding one entry per CDR3 protein. Here the sample spans roughly 960,000 distinct CDR3 sequences, roughly 17% being singletons. Sequencing input: blood, either unsorted or a sorted T cell fraction (not recorded which). Receptors were obtained from a human donor who was either an allogeneic HSCT recipient or a stem cell or donor lymphocyte infusion donor (not recorded which). It is not recorded whose cells these are; they may come from a transplant donor.

The CDR3: CASSWRGNQPQHF. Written as DNA, the CDR3 is TGTGCCAGCAGCTGGAGGGGCAATCAGCCCCAGCATTTT. The chain links TRBV12-3 or TRBV12-4 to TRBJ1-5; D unresolved. V was trimmed by 6 bases and J by 2 bases, leaving 8 bases between them. The CDR3 spans 13 residues.

In this sample, this clonotype turned up many times. V usage is TRBV10-3 and J usage is TRBJ2-1, with 8 bases aligning to TRBD2. V was pared by 10 bases and J by 7 bases, with 12 bases of the junction left unmatched. The CDR3 totals 14 residues. Germline CDR1 reads ENHRY; CDR2 reads SYGVKD. The CDR3 DNA follows: TGTGCCACCGAACTAGCGGACGGGGGGAATGAGCAGTTCTTC. Its protein is CATELADGGNEQFF.

This clonotype was observed a handful of times. This rearrangement joins TRBV4-2 to TRBJ1-6; unclear D gene. The CDR3 spans 15 residues. V dropped 0 bases and J dropped 4 bases, with 7 bases sitting between them. CDR1 LGHNA and CDR2 YNFKEQ come from the germline V gene. The DNA of the CDR3 is TGTGCCAGCAGCCAAGATGAGCAGTATAATTCACCCCTCCACTTT. Protein sequence: CASSQDEQYNSPLHF.

The V call is TRBV27, the J call TRBJ2-2; 9 nucleotides agree with TRBD1. J lost 6 bases, V lost 5 bases, and 7 bases had no gene match. The CDR3 loop spans 15 amino acids. Germline lookup yields CDR1 MNHEY and CDR2 SMNVEV (reference sequence). The chain's CDR3 is CASSPRDRVPGELFF. CDR3 nucleotides: TGTGCCAGCAGTCCCCGGGACAGGGTACCCGGGGAGCTGTTTTTT.

This clonotype was detected only a few times. This chain connects TRBV6-2 or TRBV6-3 to TRBJ1-2; D ambiguous. Trimming removed 0 bases at V and 0 bases at J, with 8 bases between. Germline assignment: CDR1 MNHEY and CDR2 SVGEGT. CDR3 size: 15 residues. Written as DNA, the CDR3 is TGTGCCAGCAGTTACTCTCAGATCGCTAACTATGGCTACACCTTC. Protein sequence: CASSYSQIANYGYTF.

In this sample, this clonotype turned up a few times. This rearrangement joins TRBV27 to TRBJ2-7; D is possibly TRBD1 or TRBD2 (5 bases each). The V gene's germline CDR1 is MNHEY and CDR2 SMNVEV (reference sequence). The CDR3 runs 12 residues. V was shortened by 8 bases and J by 0 bases, with 8 bases between the two germline ends. Written as DNA, the CDR3 is TGTGCCAGCGGGGGTTACTCCTACGAGCAGTACTTC. Translation gives CASGGYSYEQYF.

This clonotype appeared a few times. The rearrangement links TRBV12-3 or TRBV12-4 to TRBJ1-2; 8 nucleotides line up with TRBD1. Trimming cost V 3 bases and J 4 bases; bases outside gene matches: 7. The CDR3 has 15 amino acids. Written as DNA, the CDR3 is TGTGCCAGCAGTTTGATAGACAGGGGCGGCTATGGCTACACCTTC. This encodes CASSLIDRGGYGYTF.